These 20 T cell receptor beta chains came from one sample sequenced in a study of technical replicates of blood from several donors. The assay was immunoSEQ multiplex PCR, and TCRdb's table has in-frame clones only and misses some. Of about 58,000 clones in the sample, approximately 94% were seen once. The sequenced material came from PBMCs. The source is a human donor in good health. Some clones in this sample may be carry-over from other donors' samples.

The chain recombines TRBV7-2 with TRBJ2-3; TRBD1 matches 7 bases. CDR3 length equals 15 residues. Germline CDR1 SGHTA, CDR2 FQGNSA. The V and J ends lost 5 bases and 1 base, in that order; junction bases with no gene match: 6. The CDR3 DNA is TGTGCCAGCAGCCAAACCGGGACAGGCACAGATACGCAGTATTTT. As protein: CASSQTGTGTDTQYF.

This sequence joins TRBV7-2 and TRBJ2-5, with TRBD1 matching 8 bases. The CDR3 spans 14 residues. Germline CDR1 and CDR2: SGHTA and FQGNSA. V gave up 5 bases and J gave up 5 bases; unmatched junction bases: 7. CDR3 in DNA: TGTGCCAGCAGCGACCCCAGGGGGCGGGAGACCCAGTACTTC. Amino acids: CASSDPRGRETQYF. The full variable domain, completed using reference TRBV7-2 and TRBJ2-5, is GAGVSQSPSNKVTEKGKDVELRCDPISGHTALYWYRQSLGQGLEFLIYFQGNSAPDKSGLPSDRFSAERTGGSVSTLTIQRTQQEDSAVYLCASSDPRGRETQYFGPGTRLLVL.

This sequence joins TRBV11-1 and TRBJ1-2; D gene uncertain. CDR1 is SGHAT, CDR2 FQDESV, per germline (reference sequence). The CDR3 has 13 amino acids. For the CDR3, the DNA is TGTTCGTCAACAGTGCCTTCTAACTATGGCTACACCTTC. Residues: CSSTVPSNYGYTF. Based on the CDR3 plus reference TRBV11-1 and TRBJ1-2, the full variable domain is EAEVAQSPRYKITEKSQAVAFWCDPISGHATLYWYRQILGQGPELLVQFQDESVVDDSQLPKDRFSAERLKGVDSTLKIQPAELGDSAMYLCSSTVPSNYGYTFGSGTRLTVV.

V gene TRBV4-1 combines with J gene TRBJ1-2; weak D call: TRBD1 (6 bases). From germline, CDR1 is MGHRA and CDR2 YSYEKL. V was clipped by 2 bases and J by 2 bases, with 9 bases between them. This CDR3 region has 14 residues. The CDR3 sequence is CASSQLTGNYGYTF. The DNA of the CDR3 is TGCGCCAGCAGCCAATTAACAGGGAACTATGGCTACACCTTC.

CDR3 amino acids: CASSVELVMDEQFF. The CDR3 DNA reads as TGTGCCAGCAGCGTAGAGTTAGTCATGGATGAGCAGTTCTTC. The chain carries TRBV9 and TRBJ2-1; D is unclear. Germline V gene lookup returns CDR1 SGDLS and CDR2 YYNGEE. V dropped 0 bases and J dropped 8 bases, with 12 bases sitting between them. This CDR3 has 14 amino acids.

DNA for the CDR3: TGTGCCAGCAGCTTTGATAGCGGGAGTTTTTACGAGCAGTACTTC. It specifies CASSFDSGSFYEQYF. The chain joins TRBV7-2 to TRBJ2-7; 9 bases agree with TRBD2. Germline CDR1 is SGHTA and CDR2 is FQGNSA. J was trimmed by 4 bases and V by 3 bases; bases with no gene match: 7. The CDR3 is 15 residues long.

The chain has TRBV5-1 and TRBJ1-2; TRBD1 agrees at 9 bases. The CDR3 runs to 15 residues. Per germline, CDR1 SGHRS and CDR2 YFSETQ. After removal of 0 bases from V and 4 bases from J, the junction contained 4 bases not matched to a gene. This CDR3 reads CASSLGGQGRYGYTF. Written as DNA, the CDR3 is TGCGCCAGCAGCTTGGGGGGACAGGGACGCTATGGCTACACCTTC. The entire variable domain, with the rest obtained from reference TRBV5-1 and TRBJ1-2, is as follows: KAGVTQTPRYLIKTRGQQVTLSCSPISGHRSVSWYQQTPGQGLQFLFEYFSETQRNKGNFPGRFSGRQFSNSRSEMNVSTLELGDSALYLCASSLGGQGRYGYTFGSGTRLTVV.

The chain uses TRBV18 and TRBJ2-3; D may be TRBD1 (6 bases). Trimming shortened V by 3 bases and J by 2 bases, and 12 bases separated the two germline ends. CDR1 KGHSH and CDR2 LQKENI come from the germline V gene. This CDR3 contains 15 residues. This CDR3 is CASSPRQENTDTQYF. The CDR3 DNA sequence: TGTGCCAGCTCACCCCGACAGGAGAACACAGATACGCAGTATTTT.

The V gene is TRBV15, the J gene TRBJ2-5, with TRBD2 as a possible D gene (6 bases). CDR3 length: 15 residues. Germline assignment: CDR1 LNHNV and CDR2 YYDKDF (reference sequence). Trimming took 0 bases from V and 8 from J, leaving 16 bases between them. The CDR3 region is CATSREPSAGRTQYF. In DNA form, the CDR3 reads TGTGCCACCAGCAGAGAACCTAGCGCCGGCCGCACCCAGTACTTC.

The chain uses TRBV6-5 and TRBJ2-5; a weak D match, TRBD2 (7 bases). Per germline, CDR1 MNHEY and CDR2 SVGAGI. V lost 5 bases and J 5 bases, leaving 18 bases between the germline ends. This CDR3 region has 15 residues. The CDR3 DNA reads TGTGCCAGCAGTCTTTCGGGGGGCGCGAGGGAGACCCAGTACTTC. It encodes CASSLSGGARETQYF.

V usage is TRBV6-5 and J usage is TRBJ2-2, with D possibly matching TRBD2 (6 bases). Germline lookup yields CDR1 MNHEY and CDR2 SVGAGI. This CDR3 contains 10 residues. V was pared by 8 bases and J by 8 bases, with 6 bases between. CDR3 sequence: CASGRGELFF. Here the CDR3 DNA reads TGTGCCAGCGGGAGGGGGGAGCTGTTTTTT.

The genes are TRBV4-1 and TRBJ1-4; TRBD1 matches at 7 bases. Germline V CDR1 and CDR2: MGHRA, YSYEKL. This CDR3 region has 15 residues. Trimming took 5 bases from V and 8 from J; bases not matched to a gene: 11. CDR3 loop: CASSATQGFGEKLFF. In DNA, the CDR3 is TGCGCCAGCAGCGCTACACAGGGGTTTGGCGAAAAACTGTTTTTT.

A note on this clone: This same CDR3 is encoded by further DNA sequences in the sample. The chain uses TRBV6-5 and TRBJ1-5, with 10 positions matching TRBD1. V lost 4 bases, J lost 7 bases, and 4 bases stayed unmatched. The germline V gene encodes CDR1 MNHEY and CDR2 SVGAGI. The CDR3 runs to 14 residues. The CDR3 bases are TGTGCCAGCAGTTTGACAGGGGGCGGGCAGCCCCAGCATTTT. Its protein product is CASSLTGGGQPQHF.

This clone has only one observation. V usage is TRBV30 and J usage is TRBJ1-2; a weak D match, TRBD1 (6 bases). Trimming removed 5 bases at V and 8 bases at J, with 15 bases between. CDR1 and CDR2 from the germline V gene are GTSNPN and SVGIG (reference sequence). The CDR3 sequence is 12 residues long. The CDR3 region is CAWSTGPRGYTF. As DNA, the CDR3 is TGTGCCTGGTCTACAGGGCCCAGGGGCTACACCTTC.

The chain carries TRBV7-2 and TRBJ2-2, with 12 bases aligning to TRBD1. The CDR3 sequence is 15 residues long. Trimming took 1 base from V and 7 from J; bases not matched to a gene: 1. CDR1 is SGHTA and CDR2 is FQGNSA in the germline V gene. CDR3 coding DNA: TGTGCCAGCAGCTTAGGGGACAGGGGGCGCGGGGAGCTGTTTTTT. Translating it yields CASSLGDRGRGELFF.

The V gene is TRBV7-3, the J gene TRBJ2-3, with TRBD2 matching over 7 bases. In germline, CDR1 is SGHTA, CDR2 FQGTGA. The V and J ends lost 1 base and 4 bases, in that order; junction bases with no gene match: 11. This CDR3 is built from 17 residues. In DNA, the CDR3 is TGTGCCAGCAGCTTAATGGGGGGGTCTCCCATCGCAGATACGCAGTATTTT. It is translated as CASSLMGGSPIADTQYF.

For the CDR3, the DNA is TGTGCCAGCAGCCAAGATCCATCGGGCACTGAAGCTTTCTTT. Encoded protein: CASSQDPSGTEAFF. This chain joins TRBV4-2 and TRBJ1-1; D remains unclear. The CDR3 loop spans 14 amino acids. The germline CDR1 and CDR2 sequences are LGHNA and YNFKEQ. V lost 0 bases, J lost 4 bases, and 9 bases lay in between.

The V call is TRBV4-3, the J call TRBJ2-3, with TRBD1 matching over 7 bases. Germline loops: CDR1 LGHNA, CDR2 YSLEER. CDR3 size: 17 residues. The ends lost 0 bases at V and 4 bases at J; junction bases unmatched: 10. CDR3 amino acids: CASSQEGQSQLADTQYF. The CDR3 region has the DNA TGCGCCAGCAGCCAAGAGGGACAGTCCCAACTTGCAGATACGCAGTATTTT.

The V and J genes are TRBV7-9 and TRBJ2-2; D gene uncertain. The ends were cut back, 0 bases at V and 9 bases at J, with 8 bases in the middle. The CDR3 covers 13 residues. Germline V gene data show CDR1 as SEHNR and CDR2 as FQNEAQ (reference sequence). The DNA of the CDR3 is TGTGCCAGCAGCTTAGCGCAGGCCAGGGAGCTGTTTTTT. It encodes CASSLAQARELFF. Drawing the rest from reference TRBV7-9 and TRBJ2-2, the complete variable domain is DTGVSQNPRHKITKRGQNVTFRCDPISEHNRLYWYRQTLGQGPEFLTYFQNEAQLEKSRLLSDRFSAERPKGSFSTLEIQRTEQGDSAMYLCASSLAQARELFFGEGSRLTVL.

The chain joins TRBV2 to TRBJ2-2, with TRBD1 matching over 10 bases. After removal of 6 bases from V and 4 bases from J, the junction contained 8 bases not matched to a gene. The CDR3 is 16 amino acids. Looked up from germline, CDR1 is SNHLY and CDR2 is FYNNEI. This CDR3 reads CASRSTGGAGTGELFF. The CDR3 DNA is TGTGCCAGCAGGTCGACAGGGGGCGCCGGCACCGGGGAGCTGTTTTTT.